A single sample is the source of the 29 T cell receptor beta chains below, sequenced in a study of cytomegalovirus exposure and HLA in healthy donors. It was with 60 Vbeta and 13 Jbeta primers that the PCR ran. Generated by immunoSEQ multiplex PCR, the TCRdb table keeps only in-frame clones and is missing some. The specimen's table records 90,000 to 150,000 clones. Sequences were obtained from PBMCs. The source is a man between 18 and 29 years old in good health and CMV-seronegative.

This chain joins TRBV2 and TRBJ1-4; 8 bases agree with TRBD1. J was trimmed by 6 bases and V by 9 bases; bases with no gene match: 9. Germline CDR1 SNHLY, CDR2 FYNNEI. The CDR3 sequence is 14 residues long. In nucleotides, the CDR3 is TGTGCCAGACAGTCTGCGACAGGGGATGAAAAACTGTTTTTT. This gives the protein CARQSATGDEKLFF.

The chain employs TRBV2 and TRBJ1-1, with 8 bases aligning to TRBD1. The CDR3 totals 16 residues. The germline V gene encodes CDR1 SNHLY and CDR2 FYNNEI. Unmatched junction bases numbered 10, after V lost 3 bases and J lost 4 bases. CDR3 coding DNA: TGTGCCAGCAGTGACGGGGGCAGGGGGCTGAGCACTGAAGCTTTCTTT. Translated, it gives CASSDGGRGLSTEAFF.

The rearrangement joins TRBV6-5 to TRBJ2-1; a weak D match, TRBD1 (5 bases). V lost 8 bases to trimming and J lost 14 bases, with 22 bases between them. Germline CDR1 is MNHEY and CDR2 is SVGAGI. This CDR3 region has 13 residues. CDR3 nucleotide sequence: TGTGCCAGCCGCCCTGGGGCTTCGAATTTGGAGTTCTTC. Residues: CASRPGASNLEFF.

The V and J genes are TRBV15 and TRBJ2-7; D might be TRBD1 (5 bases). The CDR3 contains 13 residues. CDR1 and CDR2 (germline): LNHNV, YYDKDF (reference sequence). Trimming left V 5 bases short and J 2 bases short, with 10 bases between. The CDR3 DNA reads as TGTGCCACCAGCCCGGACAACCCCTACGAGCAGTACTTC. Translation gives CATSPDNPYEQYF.

This sequence joins TRBV6-6 and TRBJ1-1; tentative D call: TRBD1 (5 bases). The CDR3 loop spans 15 amino acids. Looked up from germline, CDR1 is MNHNY and CDR2 is SVGAGI (reference sequence). The V gene lost 0 bases and the J gene lost 7 bases, with 15 bases spanning the gap. This chain's CDR3 is CASSYSGLGAVEAFF. In DNA, the CDR3 is TGTGCCAGCAGTTACTCAGGCCTAGGGGCCGTTGAAGCTTTCTTT.

This chain connects TRBV5-1 to TRBJ2-5, with D possibly being TRBD2 (6 bases). The CDR3 is 16 amino acids. Germline V gene lookup returns CDR1 SGHRS and CDR2 YFSETQ. V gave up 0 bases and J gave up 6 bases, with 18 bases separating them. The CDR3 region is CASSLVLTGSSKTQYF. As DNA, the CDR3 is TGCGCCAGCAGCTTGGTGTTGACCGGGAGTAGCAAGACCCAGTACTTC.

The chain recombines TRBV5-5 with TRBJ1-1; D call uncertain. This CDR3 comprises 15 residues. Trimming removed 4 bases at V and 0 bases at J, with 13 bases between. Germline V gene sequence: CDR1 SGHKS, CDR2 YYEKEE (reference sequence). The chain's CDR3 is CASSPGIVMNTEAFF. The CDR3 region has the DNA TGTGCCAGCAGCCCCGGGATCGTCATGAACACTGAAGCTTTCTTT.

This chain joins TRBV9 and TRBJ2-1; 10 nucleotides line up with TRBD2. The germline gives CDR1 SGDLS, CDR2 YYNGEE. This CDR3 comprises 16 residues. V lost 3 bases and J lost 7; bases outside the gene matches: 10. The CDR3 sequence is CASSAVGGTSENEQFF. CDR3 sequence (DNA): TGTGCCAGCAGCGCGGTAGGTGGGACTAGCGAGAATGAGCAGTTCTTC.

In nucleotides, the CDR3 is TGTGCAAGTCGCTTAATCAGCGTCAACTATGGCTACACCTTC. Protein product: CASRLISVNYGYTF. The chain carries TRBV12-2 and TRBJ1-2. TRBV12-2 is a pseudogene locus. This CDR3 contains 14 residues.

The CDR3 bases are TGTGCCATCAGTGAGTCTGTTGATCCGGGACAGGGGTTTCGGGGAACCTACGAGCAGTACTTC. This sequence encodes CAISESVDPGQGFRGTYEQYF. This rearrangement joins TRBV10-3 to TRBJ2-7, with 10 bases fitting TRBD1. The CDR3 consists of 21 residues. Germline V gene sequence: CDR1 ENHRY, CDR2 SYGVKD. V dropped 0 bases and J dropped 2; count of bases not matched to a gene: 19.

This sequence joins TRBV2 and TRBJ2-7, with TRBD1 identical over 10 bases. V gave up 8 bases and J gave up 3 bases; unmatched junction bases: 4. The CDR3 spans 13 residues. Germline V gene sequence: CDR1 SNHLY, CDR2 FYNNEI. CDR3 nucleotide sequence: TGTGCCAGCTCTGGACAGGGGGGCTACGAGCAGTACTTC. This translates into CASSGQGGYEQYF.

The DNA for the CDR3 is TGCGCCAGCAGCCAAAGCGGCCTCACAGATACGCAGTATTTT. It is translated as CASSQSGLTDTQYF. This sequence joins TRBV5-1 and TRBJ2-3; the D gene is possibly TRBD2 (5 bases). Germline V gene lookup returns CDR1 SGHRS and CDR2 YFSETQ. The CDR3 runs 14 residues. V dropped 4 bases and J dropped 2 bases, with 11 bases sitting between them.

The gene calls are TRBV19 and TRBJ2-3; TRBD2 matches at 9 bases. From germline, CDR1 is LNHDA and CDR2 SQIVND (reference sequence). The CDR3 has 14 amino acids. V gave up 9 bases and J gave up 1 base; unmatched junction bases: 5. CDR3 protein: CASGASGGTDTQYF. The CDR3 DNA follows: TGTGCCAGCGGGGCTAGCGGGGGCACAGATACGCAGTATTTT.

J is TRBJ2-5 and V is TRBV10-3, with TRBD1 matching 7 bases. With the DNA end fitting TRBJ2-7 better, the J assignment may be wrong. CDR3 length: 15 residues. The germline gives CDR1 ENHRY, CDR2 SYGVKD. The CDR3 nucleotides read TGTGCCATCAGTGATCCGGGCAGGGGGTTCGACGAGCAGTACTTC. Its protein product is CAISDPGRGFDEQYF.

The chain couples TRBV29-1 to TRBJ2-2; D might be TRBD2 (5 bases). This CDR3 contains 12 residues. V gave up 5 bases and J gave up 7 bases, with 11 bases separating them. Germline CDR1 is SQVTM and CDR2 is ANQGSEA. CDR3 coding DNA: TGCAGCGTTAAGGAGGCGGGCGGGGAGCTGTTTTTT. It yields the protein CSVKEAGGELFF.

The gene calls are TRBV13 and TRBJ1-2, with D possibly being TRBD1 (5 bases). V lost 5 bases, J lost 4 bases, and 20 bases lay in between. The V gene's germline CDR1 is PRHDT and CDR2 FYEKMQ (reference sequence). The CDR3 has 16 amino acids. The CDR3 loop reads CASSLSTGRRSYGYTF. CDR3 bases: TGTGCCAGCAGCCTCTCTACAGGACGCAGGAGCTATGGCTACACCTTC.

V usage is TRBV19 and J usage is TRBJ1-1; D gene uncertain. Germline CDR1 is LNHDA and CDR2 is SQIVND (reference sequence). Trimming cost V 5 bases and J 5 bases, with 12 bases left between them. This CDR3 comprises 13 residues. The CDR3 bases are TGTGCCAGTAGTTTCCAATATCAGACTGAAGCTTTCTTT. It codes for CASSFQYQTEAFF.

The rearrangement uses TRBV19 and TRBJ1-1; TRBD1 might be the D (5 bases). This CDR3 contains 15 residues. V dropped 5 bases and J dropped 1 base, with 14 bases sitting between them. Germline V gives CDR1 LNHDA, CDR2 SQIVND (reference sequence). The CDR3 bases are TGTGCCAGTAGTCTAACCCCAGGACAGAACACTGAAGCTTTCTTT. Its translation is CASSLTPGQNTEAFF.

This rearrangement joins TRBV6-5 to TRBJ1-3, with D hard to call. CDR1 and CDR2 from the germline V gene are MNHEY and SVGAGI. Between the trimmed V and J ends, which lost 4 bases and 0 bases, there was a span of 10 bases. This CDR3 comprises 15 residues. DNA for the CDR3: TGTGCCAGCAGTTCGTACTGGAGCTCTGGAAACACCATATATTTT. Translated: CASSSYWSSGNTIYF.

J is TRBJ1-5 and V is TRBV6-6; D uncertain. Trimming cost V 8 bases and J 5 bases, with 19 bases left between them. The CDR3 runs 15 residues. Germline V gives CDR1 MNHNY, CDR2 SVGAGI (reference sequence). Here the CDR3 reads CASFKVTEPYQPQHF. DNA of the CDR3: TGTGCCAGCTTTAAGGTAACAGAGCCTTATCAGCCCCAGCATTTT.

In nucleotides, the CDR3 is TGTGCCAGCAGCCTGATAGGTTCTAGCGGAAAGGAGCAGTTCTTC. Translated, it gives CASSLIGSSGKEQFF. The V gene is TRBV28, the J gene TRBJ2-1; TRBD2 aligns across 7 bases. The V gene end was trimmed by 6 bases and the J gene end by 10 bases; junction bases not matched to a gene: 15. CDR1 and CDR2 from the germline V gene are MDHEN and SYDVKM. This CDR3 contains 15 residues.

The chain carries TRBV28 and TRBJ2-7; D might be TRBD2 (6 bases). The V and J ends lost 6 bases and 9 bases respectively, with 12 bases between them. This CDR3 region has 11 residues. Germline CDR1 reads MDHEN; CDR2 reads SYDVKM. CDR3 DNA sequence: TGTGCCAGCAGACACCGGGACTCGCAGTACTTC. Translation: CASRHRDSQYF.

The chain has TRBV14 and TRBJ1-2; D perhaps matches TRBD1 (5 bases). Trimming pared 4 bases from V and 7 bases from J, leaving 16 bases between. The CDR3 loop spans 14 amino acids. Germline V CDR1 and CDR2: SGHDN, FVKESK. The CDR3 protein is CASSPSGIPLGYTF. The CDR3 bases are TGTGCCAGCAGCCCCTCAGGGATTCCCCTTGGCTACACCTTC.

This rearrangement joins TRBV9 to TRBJ2-2, with TRBD2 as a possible D gene (5 bases). V was pared by 4 bases and J by 2 bases, with 30 bases between. CDR3 length: 21 residues. Germline V CDR1 and CDR2: SGDLS, YYNGEE. In DNA form, the CDR3 reads TGTGCCAGCAGCCCAGAGCCCCGGGGATCACGTCCCGGCGCCAACACCGGGGAGCTGTTTTTT. It yields the protein CASSPEPRGSRPGANTGELFF.

The chain employs TRBV5-1 and TRBJ2-2; 9 nucleotides line up with TRBD2. Germline V CDR1 and CDR2: SGHRS, YFSETQ. The CDR3 has 14 residues. Trimming at V came to 4 bases and at J to 6 bases, leaving 4 bases not matched to a gene. CDR3: CASSRTSAAGELFF. The CDR3 coding sequence is TGCGCCAGCAGCAGGACTAGCGCTGCCGGGGAGCTGTTTTTT.

The gene calls are TRBV5-1 and TRBJ1-5; tentative D call: TRBD1 (6 bases). The V gene's germline CDR1 is SGHRS and CDR2 YFSETQ. Trimming pared 0 bases from V and 6 bases from J, leaving 7 bases between. The CDR3 length is 13 residues. Written as DNA, the CDR3 is TGCGCCAGCAGCTTGGGAGGGGGTCAGCCCCAGCATTTT. The encoded protein is CASSLGGGQPQHF. Together with reference TRBV5-1 and TRBJ1-5, the CDR3 gives the full variable domain: KAGVTQTPRYLIKTRGQQVTLSCSPISGHRSVSWYQQTPGQGLQFLFEYFSETQRNKGNFPGRFSGRQFSNSRSEMNVSTLELGDSALYLCASSLGGGQPQHFGDGTRLSIL.

The gene calls are TRBV9 and TRBJ2-7; 7 bases fit TRBD1. Germline lookup yields CDR1 SGDLS and CDR2 YYNGEE. The CDR3 length is 15 residues. The V gene end was trimmed by 0 bases and the J gene end by 2 bases; junction bases not matched to a gene: 5. CDR3 loop: CASSVGTGGPYEQYF. DNA of the CDR3: TGTGCCAGCAGCGTAGGGACAGGCGGGCCCTACGAGCAGTACTTC. Full variable domain (rest looked up from reference TRBV9 and TRBJ2-7): DSGVTQTPKHLITATGQRVTLRCSPRSGDLSVYWYQQSLDQGLQFLIQYYNGEERAKGNILERFSAQQFPDLHSELNLSSLELGDSALYFCASSVGTGGPYEQYFGPGTRLTVT.

As regards this clone: The same CDR3 is also encoded by other DNA sequences in this sample. The V call is TRBV7-9, the J call TRBJ1-2; TRBD1 might be the D (5 bases). V was shortened by 5 bases and J by 4 bases, with 11 bases between the two germline ends. The CDR3 contains 13 residues. Germline V CDR1 and CDR2: SEHNR, FQNEAQ (reference sequence). DNA for the CDR3: TGTGCCAGCAGCCCGTCAGGGTCCTATGGCTACACCTTC. Its translation is CASSPSGSYGYTF.

In nucleotides, the CDR3 is TGTGCCAGCAGGGGGTCAACAGGGGAGGATGGCTACACCTTC. The encoded protein is CASRGSTGEDGYTF. V and J are TRBV6-1 and TRBJ1-2; 7 nucleotides align to TRBD1. V lost 6 bases and J lost 6; bases outside the gene matches: 10. Germline V gene data show CDR1 as MNHNS and CDR2 as SASEGT. The CDR3 runs 14 residues.